The clone carrying this T cell receptor beta chain was counted at least ten times. What it binds is not known. An end of the junction differs from the germline gene, which may be a read error. These data belong to a study of CD8+CD57+ T cells in acquired aplastic anemia. Study background: Sorted cells (CD4+ and CD8+) yielded DNA amounts that averaged about 3.1 ug.

Patients picked for sequencing had shown CD8+CD57+ cell expansion detected by flow cytometry. Whole-study results and caveats: Patients shared some 29 CD8+ CDR3 sequences with controls.

Using genomic DNA as the template, TCR beta VDJ and CDR3 profiling was carried out. TCRdb reprocessed the reads via MiXCR and lists one record per CDR3 protein. The sample has fewer than 250,000 distinct CDR3 sequences; around half are singletons. The CDR3 loop spans 13 amino acids. Germline V gene lookup returns CDR1 SGHRS and CDR2 YFSETQ. Sequenced sample: sorted CD4+, CD8+, or CD8+CD57+ T cells (not recorded which) from PBMCs. This sequence was found in a human donor with aplastic anemia. V is TRBV5-1 and J is TRBJ2-3, with a tentative D call TRBD1 (5 bases). The chain's CDR3 is CASSLGGTDTQYF. The CDR3 DNA follows: TGTGCCAGCAGTTTAGGGGGCACAGATACGCAGTATTTT.